The 5 T cell receptor beta chains listed next were all sequenced from one sample in a study of breast tumors, draining lymph nodes, adjacent tissues (dated by TCRdb to the mid-2010s). The axillary draining lymph nodes of breast cancer patients were the source of the lymph node samples. The library came from multiplex PCR. Sequencing was carried out with an Illumina HiSeq 2000. Using fastp trimming at Q25 and MiXCR clonotype assembly, TCRdb reanalyzed the public sequencing data and kept in-frame beta chains. Rows are unified per CDR3 protein, each entry keeping the most common DNA and genes. The sample contains approximately 150,000 distinct CDR3 sequences, about 33% of them found a single time. Around 4% of the sample rests with the top ten. Sequenced material: axillary lymph node tissue. The receptors were sampled from a female donor with breast cancer. Some clones in this sample may be carry-over from other donors' samples.

With regard to this clonotype: Possible read error: a much larger clone is one base away. V and J are TRBV20-1 and TRBJ2-7; TRBD2 is a possible D gene (7 bases). Deletions cut 7 bases from V and 9 bases from J, with 19 bases between. The CDR3 is 12 amino acids. The germline V gene encodes CDR1 DFQATT and CDR2 SNEGSKA (reference sequence). The CDR3 region is CSGRQGRGGQYF. DNA for the CDR3: TGCAGTGGCCGGCAGGGGAGGGGCGGGCAGTACTTC.

The chain links TRBV20-1 to TRBJ2-3; TRBD2 matches 12 bases. V shed 3 bases, J shed 3 bases, and the junction held 7 bases outside the gene matches. Germline V gives CDR1 DFQATT, CDR2 SNEGSKA (reference sequence). This CDR3 spans 16 amino acids. The CDR3 DNA sequence: TGCAGTGCTAGGGGACTAGCGGGTACACCAACAGATACGCAGTATTTT. Protein: CSARGLAGTPTDTQYF.

This clonotype was found many times. This chain connects TRBV27 to TRBJ1-2; D unclear. The germline V gene has CDR1 MNHEY and CDR2 SMNVEV (reference sequence). V was pared by 6 bases and J by 4 bases, with 12 bases between. CDR3 length: 13 residues. Here the CDR3 reads CASSPSTSYGYTF. The CDR3 region has the DNA TGTGCCAGCAGCCCCAGTACGAGCTATGGCTACACCTTC.

The J gene is TRBJ2-1, the V gene TRBV28, with D possibly being TRBD2 (5 bases). Trimming stripped 10 bases from V and 6 bases from J, with 19 bases between. This CDR3 contains 14 residues. CDR1 and CDR2 from the germline V gene are MDHEN and SYDVKM. CDR3 sequence reads: CAILVQGLFNEQFF. In nucleotides, the CDR3 is TGTGCCATCTTGGTGCAAGGACTGTTCAATGAGCAGTTCTTC.

The sample holds many counts of this clonotype. The chain is built from TRBV9 and TRBJ2-5, with a weak D call TRBD1 (6 bases). Germline V gives CDR1 SGDLS, CDR2 YYNGEE. Trimming cost V 4 bases and J 1 base, with 14 bases left between them. The CDR3 has 15 residues. CDR3 amino acids: CASSQTLGGQETQYF. CDR3 nucleotide sequence: TGTGCCAGCAGCCAGACCTTAGGGGGCCAAGAGACCCAGTACTTC.